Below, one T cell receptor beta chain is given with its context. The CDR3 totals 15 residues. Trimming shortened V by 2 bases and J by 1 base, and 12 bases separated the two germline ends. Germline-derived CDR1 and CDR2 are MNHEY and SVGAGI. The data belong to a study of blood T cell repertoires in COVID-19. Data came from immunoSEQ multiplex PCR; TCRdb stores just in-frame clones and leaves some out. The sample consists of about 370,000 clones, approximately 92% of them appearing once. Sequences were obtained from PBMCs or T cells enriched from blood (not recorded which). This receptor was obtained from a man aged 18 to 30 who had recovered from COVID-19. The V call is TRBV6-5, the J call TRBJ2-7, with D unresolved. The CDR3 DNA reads TGTGCCAGCAGTTACGGGTCAGACTTTTCCTACGAGCAGTACTTC. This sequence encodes CASSYGSDFSYEQYF.